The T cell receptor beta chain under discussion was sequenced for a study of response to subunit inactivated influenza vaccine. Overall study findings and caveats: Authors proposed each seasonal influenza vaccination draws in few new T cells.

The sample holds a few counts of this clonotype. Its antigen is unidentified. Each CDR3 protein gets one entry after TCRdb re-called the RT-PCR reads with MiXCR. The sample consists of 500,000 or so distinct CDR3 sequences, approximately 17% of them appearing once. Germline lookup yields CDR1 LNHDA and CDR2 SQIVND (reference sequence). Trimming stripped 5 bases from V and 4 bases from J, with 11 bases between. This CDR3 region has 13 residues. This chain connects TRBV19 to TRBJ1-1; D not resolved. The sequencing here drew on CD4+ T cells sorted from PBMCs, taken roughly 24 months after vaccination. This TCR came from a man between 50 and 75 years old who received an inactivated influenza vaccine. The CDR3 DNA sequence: TGTGCCAGTAGTCCGGAAGGGTTCACTGAAGCTTTCTTT. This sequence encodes CASSPEGFTEAFF.